The sequence of this T cell receptor (beta chain) was determined in a study of blood T cell repertoires in COVID-19. About the research overall: Both acute and convalescent COVID-19 samples were obtained from the United States, Italy and Spain.

Some clones are missing from TCRdb's copy, which holds only in-frame ones; the method was immunoSEQ multiplex PCR. The sample lists some 16,000 clones, roughly four fifths occurring once. Germline V gene data show CDR1 as MDHEN and CDR2 as SYDVKM. The CDR3 is made up of 12 amino acids. The V end lost 4 bases, the J end lost 6 bases, and 9 bases lay between the germline ends. This receptor was taken from an elderly man with active COVID-19. The sample comprised peripheral blood. The J gene is TRBJ1-2, the V gene TRBV28; the D gene is possibly TRBD1 (5 bases). The CDR3 here is CASSWGGDGYTF. DNA for the CDR3: TGTGCCAGCAGTTGGGGAGGGGATGGCTACACCTTC.